The T cell receptor (beta chain) under discussion was sequenced for a study of blood T cell repertoires in COVID-19. Study-wide background: T cells, B-cell-depleted T cells, or PBMCs supplied cDNA or gDNA.

Sequenced by immunoSEQ multiplex PCR; TCRdb stores in-frame clones only, minus some. The data contain roughly 73,000 clones, over 80% of them singletons. CDR1 and CDR2 (germline): LGHDT, YNNKEL (reference sequence). Trimming removed 0 bases from V and 5 bases from J; junction bases left unmatched: 9. This CDR3 comprises 16 residues. The origin of this receptor is a woman aged 60-75 years with acute or convalescent COVID-19. This chain joins TRBV3-1 (or the pseudogene TRBV3-2) and TRBJ2-5; 7 nucleotides align to TRBD1. Sequencing was performed on peripheral blood. CDR3 sequence (DNA): TGTGCCAGCAGCCAAGAATTGGGACAGACGGGGGAGACCCAGTACTTC. Its translation is CASSQELGQTGETQYF.